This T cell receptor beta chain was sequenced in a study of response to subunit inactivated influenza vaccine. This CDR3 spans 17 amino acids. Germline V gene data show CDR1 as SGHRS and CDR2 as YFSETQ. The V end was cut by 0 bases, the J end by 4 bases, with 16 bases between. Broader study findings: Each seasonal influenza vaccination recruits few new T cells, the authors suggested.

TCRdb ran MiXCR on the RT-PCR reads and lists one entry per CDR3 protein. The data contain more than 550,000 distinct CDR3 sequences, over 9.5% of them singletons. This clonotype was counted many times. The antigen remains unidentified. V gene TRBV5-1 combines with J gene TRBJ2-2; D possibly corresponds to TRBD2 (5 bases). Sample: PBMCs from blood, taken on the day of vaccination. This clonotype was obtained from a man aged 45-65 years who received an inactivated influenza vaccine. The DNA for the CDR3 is TGCGCCAGCAGCTTGGATCCCCCGCCTAGCCCCACCGGGGAGCTGTTTTTT. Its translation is CASSLDPPPSPTGELFF. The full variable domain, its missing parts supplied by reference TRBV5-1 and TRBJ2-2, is KAGVTQTPRYLIKTRGQQVTLSCSPISGHRSVSWYQQTPGQGLQFLFEYFSETQRNKGNFPGRFSGRQFSNSRSEMNVSTLELGDSALYLCASSLDPPPSPTGELFFGEGSRLTVL.